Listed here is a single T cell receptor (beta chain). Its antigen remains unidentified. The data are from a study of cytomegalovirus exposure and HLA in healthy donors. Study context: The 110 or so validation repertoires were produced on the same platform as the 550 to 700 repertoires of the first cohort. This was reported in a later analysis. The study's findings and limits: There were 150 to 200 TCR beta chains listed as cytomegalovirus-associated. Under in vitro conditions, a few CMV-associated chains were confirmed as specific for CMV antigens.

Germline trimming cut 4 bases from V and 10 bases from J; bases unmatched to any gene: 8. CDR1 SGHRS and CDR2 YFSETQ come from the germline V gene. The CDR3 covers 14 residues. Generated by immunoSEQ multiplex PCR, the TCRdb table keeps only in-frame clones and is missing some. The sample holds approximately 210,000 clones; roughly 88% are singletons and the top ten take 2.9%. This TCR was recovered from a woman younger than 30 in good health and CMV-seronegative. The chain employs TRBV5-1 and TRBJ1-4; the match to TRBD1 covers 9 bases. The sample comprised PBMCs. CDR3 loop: CASSVGQGIGKLFF. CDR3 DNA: TGCGCCAGCAGCGTCGGACAGGGGATAGGAAAACTGTTTTTT.